These 2 T cell receptor beta chains were all obtained from the same sample, sequenced in a study. Tregs were sorted as CD4+CD25+CD127-/low cells. Each CDR3 protein is one row after TCRdb ran MiXCR on the 5' RACE reads. The sample shows roughly 42,000 distinct CDR3 sequences, roughly a fifth of them seen only once. Input material: Tregs sorted from blood. The receptors stem from a female donor with breast cancer.

The J gene is TRBJ1-1, the V gene TRBV6-1; D might be TRBD1 (5 bases). Germline-derived CDR1 and CDR2 are MNHNS and SASEGT. The CDR3 length is 15 residues. Deletions cut 10 bases from V and 1 base from J, with 19 bases between. CDR3 DNA sequence: TGTGCCAAGAGGGACTTTGTAGAAAGGAACACTGAAGCTTTCTTT. Residues: CAKRDFVERNTEAFF.

The sample holds one count of this clonotype. A much larger clone lies a single base off, so this may be a read error. This is likely a read error, given that the CDR3 carries no conserved phenylalanine or tryptophan at its end. The chain joins TRBV6-5 to TRBJ1-1; a weak D match, TRBD1 (5 bases). Trimming shortened V by 4 bases and J by 0 bases, and 15 bases separated the two germline ends. Germline CDR1 and CDR2: MNHEY and SVGAGI. The CDR3 has 16 amino acids. The CDR3 nucleotides read TGTGCCAGCAGTTTGGACATCCGAAGTATGAACACTGAAGCTTTCCTT. Translated: CASSLDIRSMNTEAFL.